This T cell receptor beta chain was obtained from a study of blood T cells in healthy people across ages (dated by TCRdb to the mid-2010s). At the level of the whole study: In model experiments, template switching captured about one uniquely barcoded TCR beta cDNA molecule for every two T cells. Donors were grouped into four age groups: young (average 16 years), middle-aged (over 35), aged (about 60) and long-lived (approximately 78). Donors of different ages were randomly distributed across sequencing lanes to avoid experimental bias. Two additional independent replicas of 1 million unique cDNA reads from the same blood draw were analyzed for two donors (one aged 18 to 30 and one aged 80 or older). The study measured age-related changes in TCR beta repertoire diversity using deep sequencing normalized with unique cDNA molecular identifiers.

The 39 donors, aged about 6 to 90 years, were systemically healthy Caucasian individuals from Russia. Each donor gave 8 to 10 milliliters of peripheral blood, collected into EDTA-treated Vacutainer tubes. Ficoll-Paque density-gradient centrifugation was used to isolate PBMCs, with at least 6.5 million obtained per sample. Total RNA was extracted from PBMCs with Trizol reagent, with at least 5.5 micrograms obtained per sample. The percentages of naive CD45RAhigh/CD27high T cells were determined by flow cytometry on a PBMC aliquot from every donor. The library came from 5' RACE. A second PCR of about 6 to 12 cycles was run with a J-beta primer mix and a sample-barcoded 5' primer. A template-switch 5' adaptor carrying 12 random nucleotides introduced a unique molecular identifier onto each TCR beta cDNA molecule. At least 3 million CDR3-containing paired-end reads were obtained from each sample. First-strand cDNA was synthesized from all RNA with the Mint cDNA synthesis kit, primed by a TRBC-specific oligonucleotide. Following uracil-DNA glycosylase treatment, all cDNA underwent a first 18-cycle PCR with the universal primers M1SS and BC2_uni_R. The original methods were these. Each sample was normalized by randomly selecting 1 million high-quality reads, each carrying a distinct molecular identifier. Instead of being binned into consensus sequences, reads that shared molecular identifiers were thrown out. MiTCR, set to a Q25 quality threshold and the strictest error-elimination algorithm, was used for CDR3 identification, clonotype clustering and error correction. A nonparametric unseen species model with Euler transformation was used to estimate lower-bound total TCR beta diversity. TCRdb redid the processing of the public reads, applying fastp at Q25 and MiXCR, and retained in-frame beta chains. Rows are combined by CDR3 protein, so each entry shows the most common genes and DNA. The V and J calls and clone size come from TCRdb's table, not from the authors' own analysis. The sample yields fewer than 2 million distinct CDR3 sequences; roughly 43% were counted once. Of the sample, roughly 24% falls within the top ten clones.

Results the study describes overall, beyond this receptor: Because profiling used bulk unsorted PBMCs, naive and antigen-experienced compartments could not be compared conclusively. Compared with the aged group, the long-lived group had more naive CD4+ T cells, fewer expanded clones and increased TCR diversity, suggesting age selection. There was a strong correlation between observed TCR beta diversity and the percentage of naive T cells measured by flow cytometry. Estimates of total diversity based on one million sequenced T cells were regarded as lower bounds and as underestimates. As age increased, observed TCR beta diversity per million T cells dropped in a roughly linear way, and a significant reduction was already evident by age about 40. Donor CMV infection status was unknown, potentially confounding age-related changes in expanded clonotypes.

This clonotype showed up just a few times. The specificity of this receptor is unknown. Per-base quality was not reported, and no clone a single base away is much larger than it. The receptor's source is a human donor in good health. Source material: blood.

The DNA sequence is TGTGCCATCAGCACGACTAGTCAAGAGACCCAGTACTTC. This codes for CAISTTSQETQYF. This chain is built from TRBV10-3 and TRBJ2-5, with a weak D call of TRBD2 (6 bases match). V is cut by 6 bases and J by 2 bases, and the space between the germline ends is 10 bases. The germline V gene supplies CDR1 ENHRY and CDR2 SYGVKD. Counted from cysteine to phenylalanine, this CDR3 has 13 amino acids. Left in the record is the CDR3 DNA by itself, 39 bases read in frame from the first base.